This is a list of T cell receptor beta chains from one sample in a study of shared clonotypes between healthy human individuals. Data came from immunoSEQ multiplex PCR; TCRdb stores just in-frame clones and leaves some out. Here the sample spans under 300,000 clones, approximately 65% being singletons. The sequencing input was memory CD4+ T cells sorted from blood. The receptors were sampled from a man in his thirties or forties in good health. Both conserved end residues are part of each CDR3. The D gene is left open where the match is weak. Clone size is not always given. Where it is, it says once, few, many or a class for expanded clones.

NA	11	TRBV19	TRBJ2-4	NA	CASSISGIQYF	TGTGCCAGTAGTATCTCCGGCATTCAGTACTTC
NA	14	TRBV2	TRBJ2-7	NA	CASSLRDGPYEQYF	TGTGCCAGCAGCCTCCGGGACGGACCCTACGAGCAGTACTTC
NA	13	TRBV2	TRBJ1-1	NA	CASSEVGTMGAFF	TGTGCCAGCAGTGAAGTAGGGACAATGGGAGCTTTCTTT
TRBD1	18	TRBV7-3	TRBJ2-2	NA	CASSQDQIGTGSSGELFF	TGTGCCAGCAGCCAAGATCAAATCGGGACAGGGTCGAGCGGGGAGCTGTTTTTT
NA	15	TRBV10-3	TRBJ1-3	NA	CAISESGSSGNTIYF	TGTGCCATCAGTGAGTCCGGGTCCTCTGGAAACACCATATATTTT
TRBD1	15	TRBV15	TRBJ1-5	NA	CATLQDRGLSQPQHF	TGTGCCACTTTACAGGACAGGGGGCTCAGTCAGCCCCAGCATTTT
NA	16	TRBV18	TRBJ2-1	NA	CASSSTVTNEGNEQFF	TGTGCCAGCTCATCTACGGTCACTAATGAGGGGAATGAGCAGTTCTTC
TRBD2	16	TRBV10-3	TRBJ2-2	NA	CAISEAVAGGPGELFF	TGTGCCATCAGTGAGGCAGTAGCGGGAGGGCCGGGGGAGCTGTTTTTT
TRBD2	15	TRBV19	TRBJ2-1	few	CASSMTSGRYNEQFF	TGTGCCAGTAGTATGACTAGCGGGAGGTACAATGAGCAGTTCTTC
NA	15	TRBV4-1	TRBJ2-7	NA	CASSQDSANSYEQYF	TGCGCCAGCAGCCAAGACTCGGCTAATTCCTACGAGCAGTACTTC
TRBD1	15	TRBV7-8	TRBJ2-7	NA	CASSLFPGQTYEQYF	TGTGCCAGCAGTCTTTTCCCGGGACAGACCTACGAGCAGTACTTC
NA	13	TRBV4-3	TRBJ2-7	NA	CASSQEAPYEQYF	TGCGCCAGCAGCCAAGAAGCGCCCTACGAGCAGTACTTC
TRBD1	13	TRBV5-5	TRBJ1-2	once	CASSLMGQGRYTF	TGTGCCAGCAGCCTGATGGGACAGGGAAGGTACACCTTC
TRBD1	14	TRBV4-1	TRBJ2-5	NA	CASSQAGQQETQYF	TGCGCCAGCAGCCAAGCGGGACAGCAAGAGACCCAGTACTTC
NA	14	TRBV2	TRBJ1-3	NA	CASSQPSSGNTIYF	TGTGCCAGCAGTCAGCCTTCCTCTGGAAACACCATATATTTT
NA	14	TRBV4-3	TRBJ2-5	NA	CASSQVVNQETQYF	TGCGCCAGCAGCCAAGTGGTCAATCAAGAGACCCAGTACTTC
NA	14	TRBV5-1	TRBJ1-2	few	CASSPGGRAIGYTF	TGCGCCAGCAGCCCGGGAGGCAGGGCCATTGGCTACACCTTC
NA	15	TRBV11-2	TRBJ2-7	NA	CASSSTQGTGDEQYF	TGTGCCAGCAGCTCGACACAGGGGACGGGGGACGAGCAGTACTTC
TRBD1	13	TRBV7-2	TRBJ1-2	NA	CASSTSPDRAQTF	TGTGCCAGCAGCACTAGCCCTGACAGGGCCCAGACCTTC
TRBD1	14	TRBV6-1	TRBJ2-1	NA	CASSWTGSYNEQFF	TGTGCCAGCAGCTGGACAGGCTCCTACAATGAGCAGTTCTTC
NA	13	TRBV15	TRBJ2-1	NA	CATSRDPSNEQFF	TGTGCCACCAGCAGAGATCCGTCCAATGAGCAGTTCTTC
TRBD2	15	TRBV5-1	TRBJ2-3	NA	CASSPSGRVTDTQYF	TGCGCCAGCAGCCCTAGTGGGAGGGTCACAGATACGCAGTATTTT
TRBD2	16	TRBV7-2	TRBJ2-2	few	CASSLAGGSTPGELFF	TGTGCCAGCAGCTTAGCGGGCGGGAGTACCCCCGGGGAGCTGTTTTTT
NA	10	TRBV23-1	TRBJ2-7	NA	CASKAHEQYF	TGCGCCAGCAAGGCCCACGAGCAGTACTTC
NA	14	TRBV5-1	TRBJ2-3	NA	CASRKEGSTDTQYF	TGCGCCAGCAGGAAGGAAGGGAGCACAGATACGCAGTATTTT
NA	12	TRBV7-6	TRBJ2-3	few	CASSRRGDTQYF	TGTGCCAGCAGCAGGAGGGGAGATACGCAGTATTTT
NA	12	TRBV28	TRBJ2-7	once	CASSSSFYEQYF	TGTGCCAGCAGTTCCTCCTTCTACGAGCAGTACTTC
NA	11	TRBV7-2	TRBJ2-7	few	CASSLDGGQYF	TGTGCCAGCAGCTTAGATGGGGGGCAGTACTTC
NA	12	TRBV7-9	TRBJ2-3	NA	CASSLDVDTQYF	TGTGCCAGCAGCTTAGACGTAGATACGCAGTATTTT
NA	11	TRBV27	TRBJ2-7	NA	CASGDFREQYF	TGTGCCAGCGGCGATTTTCGCGAGCAGTACTTC
NA	16	TRBV6-1	TRBJ2-5	NA	CASSEAVGGVPETQYF	TGTGCCAGCAGTGAAGCAGTAGGGGGGGTTCCGGAGACCCAGTACTTC
NA	13	TRBV5-8	TRBJ1-1	NA	CASRSRGMTEAFF	TGTGCCAGCAGGTCAAGGGGCATGACTGAAGCTTTCTTT
NA	16	TRBV19	TRBJ2-6	few	CASSVTGLAGANVLTF	TGTGCCAGTAGTGTTACAGGATTAGCCGGGGCCAACGTCCTGACTTTC